What follows describes a single T cell receptor (beta chain). The record originates from a study of blood T cell repertoires in COVID-19. The CDR3 length is 16 residues. With 4 bases clipped from V and 3 bases from J, the junction kept 7 bases outside the gene matches. Germline V gene lookup returns CDR1 SGDLS and CDR2 YYNGEE. The assay was immunoSEQ multiplex PCR, and TCRdb's table has in-frame clones only and misses some. There are about 340,000 clones in the sample; more than 75% occur only once, and roughly 3.5% lies in the top ten. The chain has TRBV9 and TRBJ2-2, with 9 bases aligning to TRBD2. This clonotype was sampled from a woman under 30 who had recovered from COVID-19. Sample: peripheral blood. As DNA, the CDR3 is TGTGCCAGCAGCTCAACCGGGACTAGCTACACCGGGGAGCTGTTTTTT. Residues: CASSSTGTSYTGELFF.